These 29 T cell receptor beta chains came from one sample sequenced in a study of OX40 agonist ivuxolimab in advanced cancers. The protocol was immunoSEQ multiplex PCR, while the TCRdb copy is restricted to in-frame clones and leaves out a portion. This sample carries approximately 77,000 clones, just under 95% of them seen once, and the ten largest clones take about 11%. The sample here was CD4+ or CD8+ T cells sorted from blood, taken in a trial of the OX40 agonist ivuxolimab. These receptors all stem from an adult with an advanced solid tumor such as melanoma, head and neck, liver or kidney cancer.

V is TRBV11-2 and J is TRBJ1-2, with D unresolved. Germline V gene data show CDR1 as SGHAT and CDR2 as FQNNGV. CDR3 length: 12 amino acids. Trimming removed 5 bases from V and 7 bases from J, with 11 bases in between. This CDR3 reads CASSLPGGGYTF. Written as DNA, the CDR3 is TGTGCCAGCAGCCTCCCGGGTGGTGGCTACACCTTC.

V is TRBV9 and J is TRBJ2-7, with D perhaps matching TRBD1 (7 bases). Germline CDR1 and CDR2: SGDLS and YYNGEE. V dropped 0 bases and J dropped 7 bases, with 11 bases sitting between them. CDR3 size: 13 residues. The CDR3 reads CASSVAAGGEQYF. DNA of the CDR3: TGTGCCAGCAGCGTAGCCGCAGGGGGGGAGCAGTACTTC.

J is TRBJ1-5 and V is TRBV5-5; D might be TRBD1 (5 bases). Germline CDR1 reads SGHKS; CDR2 reads YYEKEE (reference sequence). This CDR3 comprises 16 residues. V dropped 0 bases and J dropped 3 bases, with 13 bases sitting between them. DNA for the CDR3: TGTGCCAGCAGCTTGGCCAAGGGGCTGTCCAATCAGCCCCAGCATTTT. Encoded protein: CASSLAKGLSNQPQHF.

This chain links TRBV23-1 with TRBJ2-7, with TRBD2 as a possible D gene (6 bases). TRBV23-1 is an open reading frame whose function is uncertain. Trimming shortened V by 0 bases and J by 9 bases, and 18 bases separated the two germline ends. The CDR3 totals 15 residues. The CDR3: CASSQSGGPVQPQYF. CDR3 nucleotide sequence: TGCGCCAGCAGTCAATCGGGAGGTCCCGTTCAGCCGCAGTACTTC.

This chain connects TRBV7-2 to TRBJ1-1, with a weak D call TRBD1 (5 bases). The V gene's germline CDR1 is SGHTA and CDR2 FQGNSA. The CDR3 runs to 15 residues. V was clipped by 3 bases and J by 1 base, with 12 bases between them. The CDR3 DNA sequence: TGTGCCAGCAGCTTCGCTGTGGGGGGGAACACTGAAGCTTTCTTT. The encoded protein is CASSFAVGGNTEAFF. Combining the CDR3 with reference TRBV7-2 and TRBJ1-1 gives the whole variable domain GAGVSQSPSNKVTEKGKDVELRCDPISGHTALYWYRQSLGQGLEFLIYFQGNSAPDKSGLPSDRFSAERTGGSVSTLTIQRTQQEDSAVYLCASSFAVGGNTEAFFGQGTRLTVV.

The chain is built from TRBV5-1 and TRBJ1-1, with 10 bases aligning to TRBD1. The V and J ends lost 5 bases and 7 bases, in that order; junction bases with no gene match: 11. There are 15 residues in the CDR3. Germline V gives CDR1 SGHRS, CDR2 YFSETQ. The CDR3 here is CASRDRGRGQIEAFF. CDR3 in DNA: TGCGCCAGCAGGGACAGGGGGAGAGGCCAAATTGAAGCTTTCTTT.

The chain is built from TRBV9 and TRBJ1-2; D gene unclear. The CDR3 is 14 amino acids. V was cut by 3 bases and J by 7 bases, with 16 bases left in between. CDR1 is SGDLS, CDR2 YYNGEE, per germline. CDR3 loop: CASSGASSSGGYTF. In DNA, the CDR3 is TGTGCCAGCAGCGGAGCTTCGTCGTCAGGTGGCTACACCTTC.

With regard to this clone: An end of the junction differs from the germline gene, which may be a read error. The V call is TRBV7-9, the J call TRBJ1-2; D gene ambiguous. Germline values: CDR1 SEHNR, CDR2 FQNEAQ (reference sequence). The CDR3 is 13 residues long. The CDR3 DNA reads as TGTGCCAGCAGCTCCCTTTTTAACGATGGCTACACCTTC. It codes for CASSSLFNDGYTF.

The sample holds one count of this clone. This chain connects TRBV14 to TRBJ1-4; D might be TRBD1 (5 bases). CDR1 is SGHDN, CDR2 FVKESK, per germline. CDR3 length: 16 amino acids. V dropped 1 base and J dropped 4 bases, with 13 bases sitting between them. CDR3 loop: CASSQVYGAGNEKLFF. CDR3 DNA sequence: TGTGCCAGCAGCCAAGTATACGGGGCCGGTAATGAAAAACTGTTTTTT.

The chain has TRBV6-5 and TRBJ2-1; D could derive from TRBD1 or TRBD2 (5 bases each). Trimming removed 0 bases at V and 5 bases at J, with 8 bases between. The germline gives CDR1 MNHEY, CDR2 SVGAGI. The CDR3 totals 14 residues. The chain's CDR3 is CASSYSGENNEQFF. The CDR3 DNA sequence: TGTGCCAGCAGTTACTCGGGGGAAAACAATGAGCAGTTCTTC.

The chain couples TRBV9 to TRBJ2-1, with unresolved D. V was clipped by 0 bases and J by 0 bases, with 10 bases between them. Germline CDR1 and CDR2: SGDLS and YYNGEE. This CDR3 is built from 16 residues. CDR3 bases: TGTGCCAGCAGCGTAGGAGGTGCCATCTCCTACAATGAGCAGTTCTTC. Its protein product is CASSVGGAISYNEQFF.

The chain joins TRBV27 to TRBJ1-1; D ambiguous. V lost 3 bases and J 5 bases, leaving 13 bases between the germline ends. The germline V gene encodes CDR1 MNHEY and CDR2 SMNVEV (reference sequence). The CDR3 consists of 14 residues. The CDR3 reads CASSFSGEGTEAFF. CDR3 DNA: TGTGCCAGCAGTTTTTCCGGGGAAGGGACTGAAGCTTTCTTT.

This chain links TRBV9 with TRBJ2-7, with D hard to call. Germline CDR1 SGDLS, CDR2 YYNGEE. The CDR3 sequence is 13 residues long. The V end was cut by 0 bases, the J end by 3 bases, with 7 bases between. CDR3 sequence (DNA): TGTGCCAGCAGCGTAGGGTTGGACTACGAGCAGTACTTC. Its translation is CASSVGLDYEQYF. Supplemented by reference TRBV9 and TRBJ2-7, the full variable domain reads DSGVTQTPKHLITATGQRVTLRCSPRSGDLSVYWYQQSLDQGLQFLIQYYNGEERAKGNILERFSAQQFPDLHSELNLSSLELGDSALYFCASSVGLDYEQYFGPGTRLTVT.

The rearrangement links TRBV30 to TRBJ2-5; a possible D gene is TRBD2 (5 bases). Trimming removed 4 bases at V and 5 bases at J, with 14 bases between. Germline V gene sequence: CDR1 GTSNPN, CDR2 SVGIG (reference sequence). The CDR3 totals 13 residues. CDR3 coding DNA: TGTGCCTGGATGAGAGGGCAAATCGAGACCCAGTACTTC. Translation gives CAWMRGQIETQYF.

The rearrangement uses TRBV2 and TRBJ2-1, with 12 bases aligning to TRBD2. Germline V CDR1 and CDR2: SNHLY, FYNNEI. V lost 10 bases to trimming and J lost 4 bases; unmatched junction nucleotides: 8. The CDR3 loop spans 15 amino acids. The CDR3 coding sequence is TGTGCCACCGCGACGCTAGCGGGGGGGTACAATGAGCAGTTCTTC. Translating it yields CATATLAGGYNEQFF.

About this clone itself: This same CDR3 is encoded by further DNA sequences in the sample. V is TRBV4-1 and J is TRBJ2-7, with TRBD1 matching over 10 bases. Germline V gene data show CDR1 as MGHRA and CDR2 as YSYEKL. The CDR3 is made up of 14 amino acids. V lost 4 bases and J lost 1; bases outside the gene matches: 1. The CDR3 nucleotides read TGCGCCAGCAGCCCGGGACAGGGGTCCTACGAGCAGTACTTC. Amino acid sequence: CASSPGQGSYEQYF.

This rearrangement joins TRBV7-9 to TRBJ1-6, with D unresolved. Germline V lookup: CDR1 SEHNR, CDR2 FQNEAQ (reference sequence). V lost 5 bases to trimming and J lost 5 bases, with 19 bases between them. This CDR3 is 17 amino acids long. CDR3 DNA sequence: TGTGCCAGCAGCCCTCCGGGCCCGGGCGGGAATAATTCACCCCTCCACTTT. Translation gives CASSPPGPGGNNSPLHF.

The J gene is TRBJ1-1, the V gene TRBV9; a possible D gene is TRBD1 (6 bases). The CDR3 sequence is 16 residues long. V gave up 3 bases and J gave up 1 base, with 16 bases separating them. Germline CDR1 and CDR2: SGDLS and YYNGEE. CDR3 residues: CASSAPPGTPNTEAFF. CDR3 DNA sequence: TGTGCCAGCAGCGCCCCTCCCGGGACACCGAACACTGAAGCTTTCTTT.

The chain's CDR3 is CASTSGGTEAFF. CDR3 DNA sequence: TGTGCCAGTACCTCAGGGGGCACTGAAGCTTTCTTT. The J gene is TRBJ1-1, the V gene TRBV19; 7 bases align to TRBD1. The CDR3 has 12 amino acids. Per the germline V gene, CDR1 is LNHDA and CDR2 is SQIVND (reference sequence). Unmatched junction bases numbered 3, after V lost 7 bases and J lost 4 bases. The whole variable domain, filled in from reference TRBV19 and TRBJ1-1, reads DGGITQSPKYLFRKEGQNVTLSCEQNLNHDAMYWYRQDPGQGLRLIYYSQIVNDFQKGDIAEGYSVSREKKESFPLTVTSAQKNPTAFYLCASTSGGTEAFFGQGTRLTVV.

The chain recombines TRBV11-2 with TRBJ2-7; D gene uncertain. The CDR3 contains 15 residues. Germline V gene data show CDR1 as SGHAT and CDR2 as FQNNGV. Trimming left V 5 bases short and J 1 base short, with 15 bases between. Written as DNA, the CDR3 is TGTGCCAGCAGCCCTTACGACGGGCCTTCCTACGAGCAGTACTTC. It translates to CASSPYDGPSYEQYF.

The rearrangement joins TRBV7-2 to TRBJ1-2; D not certain. CDR3 length equals 8 residues. V was shortened by 8 bases and J by 13 bases, with 8 bases between the two germline ends. CDR1 SGHTA and CDR2 FQGNSA come from the germline V gene. CDR3 protein: CASGLLTF. CDR3 coding DNA: TGTGCCAGCGGCCTTCTCACCTTC.

The chain recombines TRBV10-3 with TRBJ1-4; 7 bases match TRBD1. The V segment lost 3 bases and the J segment 4 bases; nucleotides outside the gene matches: 5. The CDR3 length is 15 residues. Germline lookup yields CDR1 ENHRY and CDR2 SYGVKD. This CDR3 is CAISDDRVVNEKLFF. CDR3 DNA sequence: TGTGCCATCAGTGATGACAGGGTGGTTAATGAAAAACTGTTTTTT.

The chain employs TRBV9 and TRBJ2-1; D unclear. Germline CDR1 reads SGDLS; CDR2 reads YYNGEE. V lost 0 bases and J 4 bases, leaving 14 bases between the germline ends. The CDR3 totals 16 residues. CDR3 nucleotide sequence: TGTGCCAGCAGCGTAGAAGGAACCTTACTTTACAATGAGCAGTTCTTC. This codes for CASSVEGTLLYNEQFF.

The chain couples TRBV7-6 to TRBJ2-2; weak D call: TRBD2 (6 bases). V was shortened by 4 bases and J by 1 base, with 13 bases between the two germline ends. The CDR3 runs to 16 residues. The V gene's germline CDR1 is SGHVS and CDR2 FNYEAQ. This chain's CDR3 is CASSSSEGRNTGELFF. CDR3 nucleotides: TGTGCCAGCAGCTCCTCGGAGGGGAGGAACACCGGGGAGCTGTTTTTT. The whole variable domain, remainder taken from reference TRBV7-6 and TRBJ2-2, is GAGVSQSPRYKVTKRGQDVALRCDPISGHVSLYWYRQALGQGPEFLTYFNYEAQQDKSGLPNDRFSAERPEGSISTLTIQRTEQRDSAMYRCASSSSEGRNTGELFFGEGSRLTVL.

The chain employs TRBV27 and TRBJ2-3; 7 bases are shared with TRBD2. Germline values: CDR1 MNHEY, CDR2 SMNVEV (reference sequence). This CDR3 contains 15 residues. The V gene end was trimmed by 0 bases and the J gene end by 5 bases; junction bases not matched to a gene: 5. The chain's CDR3 is CASSLSTSAVDTQYF. The CDR3 DNA is TGTGCCAGCAGTTTATCTACTAGCGCCGTAGATACGCAGTATTTT.

V is TRBV7-9 and J is TRBJ1-4; 7 bases line up with TRBD1. Germline V gene data show CDR1 as SEHNR and CDR2 as FQNEAQ (reference sequence). With V trimmed by 5 bases and J by 4 bases, 19 bases remained unmatched. The length of the CDR3 is 19 residues. The DNA of the CDR3 is TGTGCCAGCAGCCCCCCAGGGTCACCCCCCGGGACAGTTAATGAAAAACTGTTTTTT. It codes for CASSPPGSPPGTVNEKLFF.

The chain couples TRBV6-1 to TRBJ2-1; 11 bases fit TRBD2. This CDR3 region has 15 residues. The V and J ends lost 4 bases and 1 base, in that order; junction bases with no gene match: 0. In germline, CDR1 is MNHNS, CDR2 SASEGT. This CDR3 is CASSVAGGSYNEQFF. CDR3 nucleotides: TGTGCCAGCAGTGTAGCGGGGGGGTCCTACAATGAGCAGTTCTTC.

The rearrangement joins TRBV7-8 to TRBJ1-1; D remains ambiguous. Germline V lookup: CDR1 SGHVS, CDR2 FQNEAQ. V lost 5 bases and J lost 2, with 15 bases in between. The CDR3 totals 15 residues. The CDR3 region has the DNA TGTGCCAGCAGCACCTCGGCGGGGAGAAACACTGAAGCTTTCTTT. It yields the protein CASSTSAGRNTEAFF.

The chain employs TRBV6-6 and TRBJ1-4; D unresolved. Trimming took off 2 bases at V and 8 bases at J, with 3 bases between the two ends. Per the germline V gene, CDR1 is MNHNY and CDR2 is SVGAGI (reference sequence). The length of the CDR3 is 11 residues. The CDR3 coding sequence is TGTGCCAGCAGTTACACAGAAAAACTGTTTTTT. Protein: CASSYTEKLFF.